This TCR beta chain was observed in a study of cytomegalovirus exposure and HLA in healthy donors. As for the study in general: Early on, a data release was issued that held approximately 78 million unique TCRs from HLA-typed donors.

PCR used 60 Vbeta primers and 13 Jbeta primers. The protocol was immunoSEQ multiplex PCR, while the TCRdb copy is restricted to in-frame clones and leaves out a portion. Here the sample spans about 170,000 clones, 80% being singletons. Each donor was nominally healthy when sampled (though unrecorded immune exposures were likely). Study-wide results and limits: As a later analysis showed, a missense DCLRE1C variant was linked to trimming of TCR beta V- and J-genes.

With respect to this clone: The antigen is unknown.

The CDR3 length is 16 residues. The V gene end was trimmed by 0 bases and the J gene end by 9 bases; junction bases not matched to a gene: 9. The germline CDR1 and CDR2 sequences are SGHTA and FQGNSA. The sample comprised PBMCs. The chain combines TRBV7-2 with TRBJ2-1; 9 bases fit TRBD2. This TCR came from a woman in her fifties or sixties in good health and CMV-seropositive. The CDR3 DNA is TGTGCCAGCAGCTTAGCGGCGATAGCGGGAGTACGTGAGCAGTTCTTC. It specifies CASSLAAIAGVREQFF.